Below are 10 T cell receptor beta chains sequenced from a single sample in a study of blood T cell repertoires in COVID-19. Sequencing was performed with immunoSEQ multiplex PCR; in TCRdb, only in-frame clones are kept and a portion is missing. The sample contains roughly 60,000 clones, approximately 90% of which appear only once. Sequenced input: peripheral blood. These receptor sequences come from a human donor with acute or convalescent COVID-19. The donor label of this sample is uncertain.

This clone was recorded once. J is TRBJ2-5 and V is TRBV5-1; 12 nucleotides line up with TRBD2. With 0 bases clipped from V and 5 bases from J, the junction kept 5 bases outside the gene matches. CDR3 length: 16 amino acids. Per the germline V gene, CDR1 is SGHRS and CDR2 is YFSETQ. CDR3 protein: CASSLELAGGRETQYF. The DNA of the CDR3 is TGCGCCAGCAGCTTGGAACTAGCGGGGGGCCGGGAGACCCAGTACTTC.

V and J are TRBV7-2 and TRBJ2-7, with D maybe TRBD2 (6 bases). CDR3 length equals 13 residues. V was trimmed by 3 bases and J by 7 bases, leaving 13 bases between them. Per the germline V gene, CDR1 is SGHTA and CDR2 is FQGNSA. CDR3 coding DNA: TGTGCCAGCAGCTTCAACCGGGCGGGGGAGCAGTACGTC. It codes for CASSFNRAGEQYV.

The V gene is TRBV3-1 (or the pseudogene TRBV3-2), the J gene TRBJ1-4; a possible D gene is TRBD1 (5 bases). This CDR3 has 16 amino acids. V lost 3 bases and J 0 bases, leaving 11 bases between the germline ends. Germline CDR1 reads LGHDT; CDR2 reads YNNKEL (reference sequence). CDR3 sequence: CASSQGPGATNEKLFF. For the CDR3, the DNA is TGTGCCAGCAGCCAGGGGCCGGGAGCAACTAATGAAAAACTGTTTTTT.

V is TRBV10-2 and J is TRBJ1-5; 11 positions agree with TRBD1. J lost 7 bases, V lost 4 bases, and 3 bases had no gene match. The CDR3 covers 14 residues. In germline, CDR1 is WSHSY, CDR2 SAAADI. CDR3 region: CASSGTGGEQPQHF. DNA of the CDR3: TGCGCCAGCAGTGGGACAGGGGGCGAACAGCCCCAGCATTTT.

The chain combines TRBV9 with TRBJ2-3; 7 nucleotides match TRBD1. CDR1 is SGDLS and CDR2 is YYNGEE in the germline V gene. Unmatched junction bases numbered 3, after V lost 0 bases and J lost 2 bases. This CDR3 has 15 residues. DNA for the CDR3: TGTGCCAGCAGCGTAGAAGGACAGGACACAGATACGCAGTATTTT. Translated: CASSVEGQDTDTQYF.

The chain is built from TRBV6-5 and TRBJ2-7, with TRBD2 matching 9 bases. Germline V gene sequence: CDR1 MNHEY, CDR2 SVGAGI. V shed 0 bases and J 2 bases; nucleotides not matched to a gene: 5. The CDR3 runs to 16 residues. Here the CDR3 DNA reads TGTGCCAGCAGTTACTCAGGAGCGGGGGGTACCTACGAGCAGTACGTC. It encodes CASSYSGAGGTYEQYV.

A single count supports this clone. The rearrangement links TRBV5-1 to TRBJ2-7, with 10 bases that match TRBD2. Looked up from germline, CDR1 is SGHRS and CDR2 is YFSETQ. The CDR3 extends over 15 amino acids. Trimming at V came to 4 bases and at J to 6 bases, leaving 10 bases not matched to a gene. For the CDR3, the DNA is TGCGCCAGCAGCCCTATAGCGGGAGGTGGGGGCGAGCAGTACTTC. Translated: CASSPIAGGGGEQYF.

The chain joins TRBV7-9 to TRBJ2-6; 8 bases are a match to TRBD1. Germline lookup yields CDR1 SEHNR and CDR2 FQNEAQ (reference sequence). V shed 1 base, J shed 2 bases, and the junction held 4 bases outside the gene matches. There are 17 residues in the CDR3. CDR3 in DNA: TGTGCCAGCAGCTTAGGGCGACAGGGGACTGGGGCCAACGTCCTGACTTTC. Its translation is CASSLGRQGTGANVLTF.

J is TRBJ2-3 and V is TRBV29-1, with no clear D. V was shortened by 0 bases and J by 3 bases, with 7 bases between the two germline ends. From germline, CDR1 is SQVTM and CDR2 ANQGSEA. The CDR3 has 13 amino acids. The CDR3, as DNA: TGCAGCGTTGAAGATCAGAATACAGATACGCAGTATTTT. This gives the protein CSVEDQNTDTQYF.

The chain links TRBV9 to TRBJ2-3, with 8 bases identical to TRBD2. The trim removed 5 bases at V and 6 bases at J, leaving 8 bases unmatched. Germline V CDR1 and CDR2: SGDLS, YYNGEE. The CDR3 has 14 residues. The CDR3 bases are TGTGCCAGCAGTGCCGGGACTAGTTACGATACGCAGTATTTT. Amino acid sequence: CASSAGTSYDTQYF.